These 18 T cell receptor beta chains originate from one sample sequenced in a study of CD8 T cells in Susac syndrome. Random hexamers were used to reverse transcribe the RNA input (0.5 to 1 ug). TCRdb recomputed calls from the immunoSEQ multiplex PCR reads with MiXCR, one row per CDR3 protein. The sample yields some 220,000 distinct CDR3 sequences, 95% seen once. Sequenced material: CD4+ T cells from PBMCs. Source of these receptors: a human donor with multiple sclerosis.

The chain links TRBV3-1 to TRBJ2-5; D might be TRBD2 (7 bases). From germline, CDR1 is LGHDT and CDR2 YNNKEL (reference sequence). Deletions cut 1 base from V and 10 bases from J, with 19 bases between. This CDR3 has 15 residues. The CDR3 region is CASSQGGGSPRGQYF. The CDR3 nucleotides are TGTGCCAGCAGCCAAGGCGGGGGCTCCCCCAGGGGCCAGTACTTC.

The chain links TRBV7-9 to TRBJ2-7, with 12 bases that match TRBD1. This CDR3 spans 15 amino acids. Germline-derived CDR1 and CDR2 are SEHNR and FQNEAQ (reference sequence). V was pared by 3 bases and J by 6 bases, with 6 bases of the junction left unmatched. DNA of the CDR3: TGTGCCAGCAGCTTGAGGGGACAGGGGGCTGGCGAGCAGTACTTC. It yields the protein CASSLRGQGAGEQYF. Full variable domain (missing parts from reference TRBV7-9 and TRBJ2-7): DTGVSQNPRHKITKRGQNVTFRCDPISEHNRLYWYRQTLGQGPEFLTYFQNEAQLEKSRLLSDRFSAERPKGSFSTLEIQRTEQGDSAMYLCASSLRGQGAGEQYFGPGTRLTVT.

This chain links TRBV30 with TRBJ1-4; 7 bases match TRBD1. CDR3 length equals 12 residues. Germline-derived CDR1 and CDR2 are GTSNPN and SVGIG (reference sequence). J gave up 6 bases and V 8 bases, and 6 bases lay outside the gene matches. CDR3 region: CAAGTDYEKLFF. CDR3 coding DNA: TGTGCCGCCGGGACAGATTATGAAAAACTGTTTTTT.

V gene TRBV29-1 combines with J gene TRBJ1-1; TRBD1 is a possible D gene (6 bases). CDR3 size: 11 residues. The V gene's germline CDR1 is SQVTM and CDR2 ANQGSEA. V lost 4 bases and J lost 7, with 10 bases in between. DNA for the CDR3: TGCAGCGTTGCGGGGGCAGGTGAAGCTTTCTTT. Its protein product is CSVAGAGEAFF.

This clonotype was seen once. The V and J genes are TRBV20-1 and TRBJ1-1, with D unclear. The ends were cut back, 5 bases at V and 1 base at J, with 11 bases in the middle. Germline CDR1 is DFQATT and CDR2 is SNEGSKA (reference sequence). The CDR3 extends over 13 amino acids. CDR3 DNA: TGCAGTGCTTGTGAGGATCCGAACACTGAAGCTTTCTTT. Amino acids: CSACEDPNTEAFF.

This chain links TRBV12-5 with TRBJ2-5, with 8 positions matching TRBD1. Germline V gene data show CDR1 as LGHNT and CDR2 as FRNRAP. The CDR3 is 16 residues long. The V and J ends lost 7 bases and 5 bases, in that order; junction bases with no gene match: 15. CDR3: CASVVAVGTGPETQYF. The DNA for the CDR3 is TGTGCTAGTGTGGTTGCGGTCGGGACAGGCCCCGAGACCCAGTACTTC. Full variable domain (remainder filled in from reference TRBV12-5 and TRBJ2-5): DARVTQTPRHKVTEMGQEVTMRCQPILGHNTVFWYRQTMMQGLELLAYFRNRAPLDDSGMPKDRFSAEMPDATLATLKIQPSEPRDSAVYFCASVVAVGTGPETQYFGPGTRLLVL.

The chain couples TRBV18 to TRBJ2-2, with TRBD1 matching 8 bases. The germline V gene has CDR1 KGHSH and CDR2 LQKENI. V lost 4 bases to trimming and J lost 3 bases; unmatched junction nucleotides: 7. The CDR3 is 16 residues long. The CDR3 protein is CASSLLDRADTGELFF. CDR3 DNA sequence: TGTGCCAGCTCACTACTGGACAGGGCGGACACCGGGGAGCTGTTTTTT.

The chain couples TRBV4-1 to TRBJ2-5; TRBD2 might be the D (6 bases). This CDR3 is 15 amino acids long. Germline loops: CDR1 MGHRA, CDR2 YSYEKL. Trimming took off 2 bases at V and 0 bases at J, with 10 bases between the two ends. The DNA of the CDR3 is TGCGCCAGCAGCCAACGCCTAGCGTACCAAGAGACCCAGTACTTC. Protein: CASSQRLAYQETQYF.

J is TRBJ1-5 and V is TRBV7-9; D gene ambiguous. The V end lost 1 base, the J end lost 7 bases, and 17 bases lay between the germline ends. Germline V gene sequence: CDR1 SEHNR, CDR2 FQNEAQ (reference sequence). This CDR3 has 16 residues. The CDR3 loop reads CASSLGVLGPGQPQHF. CDR3 sequence (DNA): TGTGCCAGCAGCTTAGGTGTGTTGGGCCCGGGACAGCCCCAGCATTTT.

The chain carries TRBV20-1 and TRBJ2-1; D is unclear. V dropped 0 bases and J dropped 7 bases, with 1 base sitting between them. Germline V gives CDR1 DFQATT, CDR2 SNEGSKA (reference sequence). The CDR3 totals 10 residues. In nucleotides, the CDR3 is TGCAGTGCTAGAGAGAATGAGCAGTTCTTC. It specifies CSARENEQFF.

The CDR3 spells CAWTGGTHEQYF. CDR3 coding DNA: TGTGCCTGGACTGGAGGGACCCACGAGCAGTACTTC. The chain has TRBV30 and TRBJ2-7; the D gene is possibly TRBD2 (6 bases). Per germline, CDR1 GTSNPN and CDR2 SVGIG (reference sequence). This CDR3 has 12 amino acids. V lost 4 bases, J lost 5 bases, and 12 bases lay in between. Full variable domain (outside the CDR3, taken from reference TRBV30 and TRBJ2-7): SQTIHQWPATLVQPVGSPLSLECTVEGTSNPNLYWYRQAAGRGLQLLFYSVGIGQISSEVPQNLSASRPQDRQFILSSKKLLLSDSGFYLCAWTGGTHEQYFGPGTRLTVT.

A note on this clonotype: A read error may produce the germline difference seen at one junction end. This rearrangement joins TRBV30 to TRBJ1-3; the D gene is possibly TRBD1 (6 bases). CDR1 and CDR2 (germline): GTSNPN, SVGIG (reference sequence). The CDR3 loop spans 15 amino acids. The CDR3 bases are TGTGCCTGGAGGATACAGGGTTTTACTGGAAACACCATATATTTC. Translation gives CAWRIQGFTGNTIYF.

The chain combines TRBV9 with TRBJ2-7, with TRBD1 as a possible D gene (6 bases). V was pared by 0 bases and J by 6 bases, with 16 bases between. The CDR3 sequence is 15 residues long. Germline V gives CDR1 SGDLS, CDR2 YYNGEE. CDR3 in DNA: TGTGCCAGCAGCGTAGGAGGCAGGGGATCCAGCGAGCAGTACTTC. Residues: CASSVGGRGSSEQYF.

V is TRBV12-3 or TRBV12-4 and J is TRBJ2-7, with D possibly matching TRBD1 (6 bases). This CDR3 has 15 residues. V lost 6 bases and J lost 6, with 21 bases in between. The CDR3 protein is CASSPGGQMTGEQYF. Here the CDR3 DNA reads TGTGCCAGCAGCCCTGGGGGCCAGATGACCGGCGAGCAGTACTTC.

Comment on this clonotype: One end of the junction does not line up with germline, which may come from a read error. The V call is TRBV5-1, the J call TRBJ2-6, with a possible D match to TRBD1 (5 bases). Looked up from germline, CDR1 is SGHRS and CDR2 is YFSETQ. The CDR3 covers 13 residues. The CDR3 region has the DNA TGCGCCAGTGCACTTGCTGGGGCCAACGTCCTAACTTTC. Protein: CASALAGANVLTF.

V usage is TRBV10-3 and J usage is TRBJ2-5; 11 nucleotides align to TRBD2. The trim removed 8 bases at V and 4 bases at J, leaving 3 bases unmatched. The length of the CDR3 is 13 residues. The germline CDR1 and CDR2 sequences are ENHRY and SYGVKD. CDR3 nucleotides: TGTGCCATCGATAGCGGGAGGGGAGAGACCCAGTACTTC. It yields the protein CAIDSGRGETQYF.

The chain combines TRBV19 with TRBJ2-1; the D is unclear. V was shortened by 5 bases and J by 4 bases, with 12 bases between the two germline ends. The CDR3 spans 14 residues. Germline CDR1 and CDR2: LNHDA and SQIVND (reference sequence). The DNA for the CDR3 is TGTGCCAGTAGTCCGCAGAGGCTGTACAATGAGCAGTTCTTC. Residues: CASSPQRLYNEQFF.

The chain joins TRBV6-6 to TRBJ1-1, with D possibly TRBD1 on 5 matching bases. Germline assignment: CDR1 MNHNY and CDR2 SVGAGI (reference sequence). The CDR3 sequence is 15 residues long. Trimming removed 2 bases at V and 4 bases at J, with 14 bases between. CDR3 in DNA: TGTGCCAGCAGTTACGCCGCGGGGCTCCTCACTGAAGCTTTCTTT. Translated, it gives CASSYAAGLLTEAFF.